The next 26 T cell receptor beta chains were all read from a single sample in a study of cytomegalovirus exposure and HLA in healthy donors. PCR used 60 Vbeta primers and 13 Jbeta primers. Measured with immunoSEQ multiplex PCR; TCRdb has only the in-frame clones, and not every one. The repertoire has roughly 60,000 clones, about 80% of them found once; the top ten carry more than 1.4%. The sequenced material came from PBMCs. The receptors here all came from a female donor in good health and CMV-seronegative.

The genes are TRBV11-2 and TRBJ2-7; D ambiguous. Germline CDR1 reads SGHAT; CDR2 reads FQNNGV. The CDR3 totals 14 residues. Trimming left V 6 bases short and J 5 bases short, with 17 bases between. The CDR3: CASRVNMKLDEQYF. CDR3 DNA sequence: TGTGCCAGCAGGGTCAATATGAAGCTTGACGAGCAGTACTTC. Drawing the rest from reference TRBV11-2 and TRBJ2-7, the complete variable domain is EAGVAQSPRYKIIEKRQSVAFWCNPISGHATLYWYQQILGQGPKLLIQFQNNGVVDDSQLPKDRFSAERLKGVDSTLKIQPAKLEDSAVYLCASRVNMKLDEQYFGPGTRLTVT.

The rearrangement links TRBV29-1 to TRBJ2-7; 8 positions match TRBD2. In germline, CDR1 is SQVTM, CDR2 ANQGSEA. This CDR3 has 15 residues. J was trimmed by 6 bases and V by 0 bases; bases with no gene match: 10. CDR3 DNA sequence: TGCAGCGTTGAAGATCGGGGGGGCCGAAGTTGCGAGCAGTACTTC. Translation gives CSVEDRGGRSCEQYF.

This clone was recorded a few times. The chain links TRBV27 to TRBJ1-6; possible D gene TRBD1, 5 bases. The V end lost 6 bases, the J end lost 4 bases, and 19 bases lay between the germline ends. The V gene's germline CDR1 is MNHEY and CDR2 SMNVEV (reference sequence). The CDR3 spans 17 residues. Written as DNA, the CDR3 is TGTGCCAGCAGCCAAAGGGGACTAGGACTATATAATTCACCCCTCCACTTT. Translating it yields CASSQRGLGLYNSPLHF.

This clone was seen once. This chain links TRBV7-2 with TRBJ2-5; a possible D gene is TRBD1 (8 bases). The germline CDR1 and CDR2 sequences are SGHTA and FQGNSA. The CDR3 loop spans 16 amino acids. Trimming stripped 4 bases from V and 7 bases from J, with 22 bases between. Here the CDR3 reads CASSSGQGGGGRTQYF. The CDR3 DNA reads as TGTGCCAGCAGCTCAGGACAGGGTGGTGGCGGGAGGACCCAGTACTTC.

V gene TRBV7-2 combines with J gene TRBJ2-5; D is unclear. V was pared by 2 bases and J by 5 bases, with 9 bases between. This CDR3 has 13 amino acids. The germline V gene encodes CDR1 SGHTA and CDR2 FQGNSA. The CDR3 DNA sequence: TGTGCCAGCAGCTTAACTGTACTCGAGACCCAGTACTTC. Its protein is CASSLTVLETQYF.

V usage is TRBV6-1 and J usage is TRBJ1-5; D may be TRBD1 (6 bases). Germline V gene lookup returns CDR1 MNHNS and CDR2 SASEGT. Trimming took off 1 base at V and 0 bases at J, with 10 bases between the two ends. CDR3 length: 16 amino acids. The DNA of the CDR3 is TGTGCCAGCAGTGAAGAGGGGACACTTAGCAATCAGCCCCAGCATTTT. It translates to CASSEEGTLSNQPQHF.

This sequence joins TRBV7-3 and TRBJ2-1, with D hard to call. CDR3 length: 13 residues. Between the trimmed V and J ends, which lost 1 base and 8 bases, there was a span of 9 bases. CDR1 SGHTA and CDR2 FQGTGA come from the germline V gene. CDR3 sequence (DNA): TGTGCCAGCAGCTTAATGTACCGGGATGAGCAGTTCTTC. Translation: CASSLMYRDEQFF.

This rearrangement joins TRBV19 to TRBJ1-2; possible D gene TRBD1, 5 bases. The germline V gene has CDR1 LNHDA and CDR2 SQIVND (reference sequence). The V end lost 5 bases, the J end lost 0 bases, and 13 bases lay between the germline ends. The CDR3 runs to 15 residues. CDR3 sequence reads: CASSAQDLANYGYTF. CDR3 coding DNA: TGTGCCAGTAGTGCACAGGACCTAGCTAACTATGGCTACACCTTC. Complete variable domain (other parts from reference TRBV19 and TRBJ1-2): DGGITQSPKYLFRKEGQNVTLSCEQNLNHDAMYWYRQDPGQGLRLIYYSQIVNDFQKGDIAEGYSVSREKKESFPLTVTSAQKNPTAFYLCASSAQDLANYGYTFGSGTRLTVV.

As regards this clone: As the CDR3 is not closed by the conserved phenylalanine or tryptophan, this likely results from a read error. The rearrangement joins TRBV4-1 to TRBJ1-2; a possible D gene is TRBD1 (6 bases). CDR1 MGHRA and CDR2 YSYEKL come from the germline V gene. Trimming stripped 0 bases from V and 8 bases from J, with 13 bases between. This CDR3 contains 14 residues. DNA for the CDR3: TGCGCCAGCAGCCAAGACCAGGGGCGAAGGGGCTACACCCTC. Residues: CASSQDQGRRGYTL.

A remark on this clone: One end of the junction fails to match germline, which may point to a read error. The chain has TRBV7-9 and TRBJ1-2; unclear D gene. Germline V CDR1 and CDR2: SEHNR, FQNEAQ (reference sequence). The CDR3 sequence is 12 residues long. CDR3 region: CSSSAGYYGYTF. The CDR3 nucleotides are TGTTCCAGCAGCGCGGGGTACTATGGCTACACCTTC.

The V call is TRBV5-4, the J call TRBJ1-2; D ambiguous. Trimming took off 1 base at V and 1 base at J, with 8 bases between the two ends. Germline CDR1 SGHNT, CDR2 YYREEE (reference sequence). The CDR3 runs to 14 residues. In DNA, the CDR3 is TGTGCCAGCAGCTTGTATAGATTTAACTATGGCTACACCTTC. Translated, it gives CASSLYRFNYGYTF.

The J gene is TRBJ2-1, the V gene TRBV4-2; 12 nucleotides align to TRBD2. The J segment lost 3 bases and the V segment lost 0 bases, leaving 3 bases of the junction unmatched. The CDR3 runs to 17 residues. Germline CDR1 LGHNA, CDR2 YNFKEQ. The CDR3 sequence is CASSQESSGGVYNEQFF. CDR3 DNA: TGTGCCAGCAGCCAAGAATCTAGCGGGGGGGTCTACAATGAGCAGTTCTTC.

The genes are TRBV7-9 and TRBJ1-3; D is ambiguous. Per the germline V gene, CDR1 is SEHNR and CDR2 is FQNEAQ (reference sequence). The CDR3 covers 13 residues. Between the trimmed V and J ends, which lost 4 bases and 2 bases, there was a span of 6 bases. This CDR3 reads CASSWGAGNTIYF. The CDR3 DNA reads TGTGCCAGCAGCTGGGGAGCTGGAAACACCATATATTTT. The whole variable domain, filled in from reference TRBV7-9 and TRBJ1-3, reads DTGVSQNPRHKITKRGQNVTFRCDPISEHNRLYWYRQTLGQGPEFLTYFQNEAQLEKSRLLSDRFSAERPKGSFSTLEIQRTEQGDSAMYLCASSWGAGNTIYFGEGSWLTVV.

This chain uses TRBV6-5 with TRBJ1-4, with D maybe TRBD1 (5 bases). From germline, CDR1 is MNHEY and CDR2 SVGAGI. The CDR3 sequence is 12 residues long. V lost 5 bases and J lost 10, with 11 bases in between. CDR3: CASSNQGGKLFF. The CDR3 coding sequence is TGTGCCAGCAGTAATCAGGGAGGAAAACTGTTTTTT.

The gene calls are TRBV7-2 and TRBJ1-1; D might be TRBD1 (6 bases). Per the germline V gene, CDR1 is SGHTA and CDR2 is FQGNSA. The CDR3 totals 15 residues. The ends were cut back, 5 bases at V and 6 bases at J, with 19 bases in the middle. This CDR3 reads CASSKGGVPGAEAFF. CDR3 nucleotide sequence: TGTGCCAGCAGCAAAGGGGGGGTCCCCGGCGCTGAAGCTTTCTTT.

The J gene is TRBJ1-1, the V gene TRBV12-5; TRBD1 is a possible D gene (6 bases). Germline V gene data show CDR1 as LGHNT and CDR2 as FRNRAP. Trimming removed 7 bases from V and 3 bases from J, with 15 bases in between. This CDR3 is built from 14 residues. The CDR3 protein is CASAAFQGYTEAFF. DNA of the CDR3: TGTGCTAGTGCCGCGTTTCAGGGGTACACTGAAGCTTTCTTT.

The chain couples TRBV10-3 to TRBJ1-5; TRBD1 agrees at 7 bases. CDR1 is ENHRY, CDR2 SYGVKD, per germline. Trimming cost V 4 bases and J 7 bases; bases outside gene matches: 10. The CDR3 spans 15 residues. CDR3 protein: CAISVGKGAEQPQHF. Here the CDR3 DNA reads TGTGCCATCAGTGTTGGGAAGGGGGCGGAACAGCCCCAGCATTTT.

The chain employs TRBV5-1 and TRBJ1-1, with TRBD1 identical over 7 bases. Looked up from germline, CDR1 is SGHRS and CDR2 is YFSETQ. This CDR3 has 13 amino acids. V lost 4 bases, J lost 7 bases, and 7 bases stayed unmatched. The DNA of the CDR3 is TGCGCCAGCAGCGTTCAGGGGGACAGTGAAGCTTTCTTT. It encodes CASSVQGDSEAFF.

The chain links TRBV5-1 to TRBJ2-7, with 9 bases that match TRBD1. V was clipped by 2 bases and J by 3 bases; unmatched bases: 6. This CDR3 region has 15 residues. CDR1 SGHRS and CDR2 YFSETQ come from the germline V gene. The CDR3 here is CASSLETGGFYEQYF. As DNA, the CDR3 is TGCGCCAGCAGCTTAGAGACAGGGGGGTTCTACGAGCAGTACTTC.

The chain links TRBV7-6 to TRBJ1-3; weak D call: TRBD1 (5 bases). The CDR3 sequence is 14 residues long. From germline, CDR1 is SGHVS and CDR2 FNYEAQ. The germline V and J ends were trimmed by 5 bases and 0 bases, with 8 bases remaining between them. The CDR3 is CASSLDSSGNTIYF. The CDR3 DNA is TGTGCCAGCAGCCTCGACAGCTCTGGAAACACCATATATTTT.

The CDR3 is CASSLDRVGYTEAFF. CDR3 bases: TGTGCCAGCAGCTTGGACAGGGTAGGGTACACTGAAGCTTTCTTT. The gene calls are TRBV7-9 and TRBJ1-1, with TRBD1 matching 8 bases. Losses at the gene ends were 3 bases for V and 3 bases for J; bases not matched to a gene: 6. The CDR3 extends over 15 amino acids. CDR1 and CDR2 (germline): SEHNR, FQNEAQ (reference sequence).

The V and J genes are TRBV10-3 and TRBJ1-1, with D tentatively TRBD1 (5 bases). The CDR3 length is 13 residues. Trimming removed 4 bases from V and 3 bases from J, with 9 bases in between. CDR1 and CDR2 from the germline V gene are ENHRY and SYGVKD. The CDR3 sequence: CAISVDIYTEAFF. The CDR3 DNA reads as TGTGCCATCAGTGTGGACATATACACTGAAGCTTTCTTT.

In DNA form, the CDR3 reads TGTGCCACCGGTAATACAGGGGGAGGTGAGACCCAGTACTTC. This encodes CATGNTGGGETQYF. The V gene is TRBV15, the J gene TRBJ2-5; 8 bases fit TRBD1. Per the germline V gene, CDR1 is LNHNV and CDR2 is YYDKDF (reference sequence). The CDR3 consists of 14 residues. J gave up 5 bases and V 8 bases, and 10 bases lay outside the gene matches.

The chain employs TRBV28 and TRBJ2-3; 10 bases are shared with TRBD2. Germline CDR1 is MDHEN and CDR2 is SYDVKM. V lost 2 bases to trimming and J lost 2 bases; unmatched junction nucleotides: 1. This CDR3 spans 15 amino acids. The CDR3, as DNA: TGTGCCAGCAGTTTACTAGCGGGGGACACAGATACGCAGTATTTT. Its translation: CASSLLAGDTDTQYF.

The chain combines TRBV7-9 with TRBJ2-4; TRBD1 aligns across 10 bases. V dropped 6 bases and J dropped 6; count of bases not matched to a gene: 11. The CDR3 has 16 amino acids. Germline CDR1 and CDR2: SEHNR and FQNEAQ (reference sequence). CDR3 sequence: CASRSDRGQEANIQYF. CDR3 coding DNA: TGTGCCAGCAGATCCGACAGGGGGCAGGAGGCAAACATTCAGTACTTC.

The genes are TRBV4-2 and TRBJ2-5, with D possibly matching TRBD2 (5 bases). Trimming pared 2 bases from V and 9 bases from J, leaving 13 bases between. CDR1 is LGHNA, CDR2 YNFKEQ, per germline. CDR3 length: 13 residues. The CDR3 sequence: CASSQRTDSAQYF. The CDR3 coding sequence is TGTGCCAGCAGCCAAAGGACTGATTCGGCCCAGTACTTC.